Below, 18 T cell receptor beta chains from the same sample are listed, as sequenced in a study of human T cells and chemical hapten exposure. The time point: patch test 2, 6 weeks after DPC sensitization. The treatment denotes: therapeutic diphenylcyclopropenone sensitization with weekly scalp DPC. Each CDR3 protein gets one entry after TCRdb re-called the RACE reads with MiXCR. The profile shows 75,000 to 95,000 distinct CDR3 sequences, more than 9.5% of them singletons. The sample was whole blood, taken in connection with sensitization to the hapten diphenylcyclopropenone (DPC). These receptors were collected from a man between 40 and 49 years old with alopecia areata. Some clones in this sample may be carry-over from other donors' samples.

This clonotype has only a few counts. The gene calls are TRBV5-6 and TRBJ2-5, with TRBD2 identical over 14 bases. This CDR3 comprises 18 residues. Losses at the gene ends were 4 bases for V and 1 base for J; bases not matched to a gene: 9. Germline loops: CDR1 SGHDT, CDR2 YYEEEE. The CDR3 loop reads CASSPRLAGGPSQETQYF. The CDR3 region has the DNA TGTGCCAGCAGCCCACGACTAGCGGGAGGGCCAAGCCAAGAGACCCAGTACTTC.

The sample holds a few counts of this clonotype. The rearrangement links TRBV30 to TRBJ2-5; D is undetermined. Per the germline V gene, CDR1 is GTSNPN and CDR2 is SVGIG (reference sequence). V was trimmed by 0 bases and J by 0 bases, leaving 11 bases between them. CDR3 length: 15 amino acids. The CDR3 here is CAWSVPTLNQETQYF. Here the CDR3 DNA reads TGTGCCTGGAGTGTGCCGACACTCAACCAAGAGACCCAGTACTTC.

This clonotype was observed once. CDR3 coding DNA: TGTGCCAGCAGCTCGGGTCGGGCGGGGGGGCAAGAGACCCAGTACTTC. Translating gives CASSSGRAGGQETQYF. The chain links TRBV7-2 to TRBJ2-5, with TRBD2 identical over 9 bases. This CDR3 comprises 16 residues. The V gene end was trimmed by 4 bases and the J gene end by 2 bases; junction bases not matched to a gene: 8. Per germline, CDR1 SGHTA and CDR2 FQGNSA.

This clonotype was counted between two and nine times. The V and J genes are TRBV11-1 and TRBJ2-1, with D maybe TRBD2 (6 bases). V was cut by 1 base and J by 2 bases, with 9 bases left in between. In germline, CDR1 is SGHAT, CDR2 FQDESV (reference sequence). The CDR3 runs 15 residues. The CDR3 loop is CASSLEGGPYNEQFF. Here the CDR3 DNA reads TGTGCCAGCAGCTTAGAAGGAGGGCCCTACAATGAGCAGTTCTTC.

In its sample, this clonotype was seen a few times. V gene TRBV6-2 or TRBV6-3 combines with J gene TRBJ2-7; 11 bases map to TRBD2. The junction had 10 bases not matched to a gene; V was cut back by 10 bases and J by 2 bases. The length of the CDR3 is 15 residues. CDR1 MNHEY and CDR2 SVGEGT come from the germline V gene. CDR3 in amino acids: CATYQVAGGTYEQYF. As DNA, the CDR3 is TGTGCCACCTATCAGGTAGCGGGAGGGACCTACGAGCAGTACTTC.

The V call is TRBV29-1, the J call TRBJ2-5; D gene ambiguous. Germline-derived CDR1 and CDR2 are SQVTM and ANQGSEA. The CDR3 extends over 12 amino acids. V was trimmed by 3 bases and J by 5 bases, leaving 10 bases between them. This CDR3 is CSVEVGLETQYF. The DNA of the CDR3 is TGCAGCGTTGAGGTGGGATTGGAGACCCAGTACTTC.

CDR3 sequence: CSASGATNEKLFF. In nucleotides, the CDR3 is TGCAGCGCTTCCGGGGCCACGAATGAAAAACTGTTTTTT. This sequence joins TRBV29-1 and TRBJ1-4; possible D gene TRBD1, 5 bases. This CDR3 contains 13 residues. The germline V gene encodes CDR1 SQVTM and CDR2 ANQGSEA. Trimming removed 7 bases from V and 5 bases from J, with 14 bases in between.

This clonotype was picked up a small number of times. J is TRBJ1-6 and V is TRBV9; D gene unclear. This CDR3 comprises 13 residues. Germline V gives CDR1 SGDLS, CDR2 YYNGEE. The germline V and J ends were trimmed by 4 bases and 9 bases, with 11 bases remaining between them. CDR3 amino acids: CASSRGGFSPLHF. The CDR3 DNA reads as TGTGCCAGCAGCCGGGGAGGGTTTTCACCCCTCCACTTT.

This clonotype was recorded many times. The J gene is TRBJ2-7, the V gene TRBV7-9; 10 bases align to TRBD2. The germline gives CDR1 SEHNR, CDR2 FQNEAQ (reference sequence). The CDR3 runs to 15 residues. V trimming: 5 bases; J trimming: 5 bases; junction bases outside the gene matches: 9. CDR3 region: CASSRQGLATDEQYF. The DNA of the CDR3 is TGTGCCAGCAGCCGACAGGGACTAGCGACCGACGAGCAGTACTTC.

The chain has TRBV20-1 and TRBJ2-1; D call uncertain. Germline CDR1 DFQATT, CDR2 SNEGSKA (reference sequence). CDR3 length equals 16 residues. V lost 7 bases and J lost 4, with 23 bases in between. CDR3 loop: CSVRLVKSSRYNEQFF. The CDR3 DNA is TGCAGTGTGCGTCTAGTAAAATCTTCAAGGTACAATGAGCAGTTCTTC.

This clonotype has at least ten counts. The rearrangement uses TRBV6-2 or TRBV6-3 and TRBJ1-5, with D possibly TRBD1 on 5 matching bases. This CDR3 region has 16 residues. The germline V gene encodes CDR1 MNHEY and CDR2 SVGEGT. Between the trimmed V and J ends, which lost 6 bases and 1 base, there was a span of 16 bases. The CDR3 bases are TGTGCCAGCAGCCTGCAGGGCCTCTTGAGCAATCAGCCCCAGCATTTT. It specifies CASSLQGLLSNQPQHF.

This clonotype came up a few times. J is TRBJ2-3 and V is TRBV4-2, with a possible D match to TRBD1 (5 bases). Germline V lookup: CDR1 LGHNA, CDR2 YNFKEQ. V lost 1 base and J lost 4, with 9 bases in between. CDR3 length: 14 amino acids. The CDR3 is CASSQVGPPDTQYF. CDR3 in DNA: TGTGCCAGCAGCCAAGTGGGGCCACCAGATACGCAGTATTTT.

This clonotype was observed a handful of times. This chain joins TRBV29-1 and TRBJ2-7, with D unclear. This CDR3 comprises 11 residues. Germline values: CDR1 SQVTM, CDR2 ANQGSEA. Trimming removed 4 bases at V and 7 bases at J, with 11 bases between. DNA of the CDR3: TGCAGCGTTGCGTGGCTGGGGGAGCAGTACGTC. It yields the protein CSVAWLGEQYV.

This clonotype has more than one count but fewer than ten. The chain recombines TRBV7-2 with TRBJ2-5, with D possibly matching TRBD2 (5 bases). The CDR3 runs 15 residues. V lost 1 base to trimming and J lost 3 bases, with 12 bases between them. In germline, CDR1 is SGHTA, CDR2 FQGNSA. The CDR3 DNA is TGTGCCAGCAGCTTAGAGGTAGCGCTGAAAGAGACCCAGTACTTC. This codes for CASSLEVALKETQYF.

The rearrangement links TRBV13 to TRBJ2-1; D may be TRBD2 (6 bases). CDR1 and CDR2 (germline): PRHDT, FYEKMQ (reference sequence). This CDR3 comprises 13 residues. V lost 6 bases, J lost 8 bases, and 14 bases lay in between. The CDR3 DNA reads as TGTGCCAGCAGGCTAGCGTGTCCTCATGAGCAGTTCTTC. Translating gives CASRLACPHEQFF.

The J gene is TRBJ2-7, the V gene TRBV5-4; 7 nucleotides line up with TRBD1. Looked up from germline, CDR1 is SGHNT and CDR2 is YYREEE (reference sequence). The CDR3 length is 14 residues. V shed 5 bases, J shed 3 bases, and the junction held 8 bases outside the gene matches. CDR3 sequence: CASRSGTDLYEQYF. In DNA form, the CDR3 reads TGTGCCAGCAGGTCCGGGACAGACCTCTACGAGCAGTACTTC.

This clonotype was detected only a few times. The rearrangement links TRBV9 to TRBJ2-3; no definite D call. V was clipped by 0 bases and J by 2 bases, with 7 bases between them. The germline gives CDR1 SGDLS, CDR2 YYNGEE. The CDR3 consists of 14 residues. The CDR3 region has the DNA TGTGCCAGCAGCGTAGGGGTCAACACAGATACGCAGTATTTT. Its translation: CASSVGVNTDTQYF.

The chain uses TRBV14 and TRBJ2-6, with D perhaps TRBD2 (6 bases). This CDR3 region has 21 residues. Germline CDR1 reads SGHDN; CDR2 reads FVKESK. V lost 4 bases and J 3 bases, leaving 28 bases between the germline ends. The CDR3 sequence: CASSPHRTMDYRTNGANVLTF. The DNA of the CDR3 is TGTGCCAGCAGCCCCCACCGAACCATGGACTATCGAACAAATGGGGCCAACGTCCTGACTTTC.